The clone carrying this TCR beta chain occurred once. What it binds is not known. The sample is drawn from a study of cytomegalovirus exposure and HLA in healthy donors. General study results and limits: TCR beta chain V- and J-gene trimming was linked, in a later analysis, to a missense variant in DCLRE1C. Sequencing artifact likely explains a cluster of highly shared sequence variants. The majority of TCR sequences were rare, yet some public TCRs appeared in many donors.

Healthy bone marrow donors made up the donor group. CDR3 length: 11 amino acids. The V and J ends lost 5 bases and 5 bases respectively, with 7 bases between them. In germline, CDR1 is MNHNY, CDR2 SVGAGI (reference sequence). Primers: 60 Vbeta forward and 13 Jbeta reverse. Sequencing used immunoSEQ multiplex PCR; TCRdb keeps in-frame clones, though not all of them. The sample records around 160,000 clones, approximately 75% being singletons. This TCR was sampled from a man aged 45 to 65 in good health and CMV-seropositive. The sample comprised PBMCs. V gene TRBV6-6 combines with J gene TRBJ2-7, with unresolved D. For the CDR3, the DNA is TGTGCCAGCAGTGCACGAGACGAGCAGTACTTC. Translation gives CASSARDEQYF.